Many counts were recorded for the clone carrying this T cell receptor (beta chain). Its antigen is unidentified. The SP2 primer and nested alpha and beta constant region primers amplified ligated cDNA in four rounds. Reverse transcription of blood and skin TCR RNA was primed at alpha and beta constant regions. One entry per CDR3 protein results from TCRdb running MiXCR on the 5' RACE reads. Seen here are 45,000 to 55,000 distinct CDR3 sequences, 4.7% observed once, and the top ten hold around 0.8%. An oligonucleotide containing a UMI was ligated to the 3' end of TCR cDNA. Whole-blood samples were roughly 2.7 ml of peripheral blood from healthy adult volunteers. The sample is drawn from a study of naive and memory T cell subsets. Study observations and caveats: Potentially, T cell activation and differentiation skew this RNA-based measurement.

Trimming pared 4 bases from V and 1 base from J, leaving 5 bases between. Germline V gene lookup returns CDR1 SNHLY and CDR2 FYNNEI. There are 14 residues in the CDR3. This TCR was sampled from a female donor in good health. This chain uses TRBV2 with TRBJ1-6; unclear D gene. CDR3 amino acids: CASSAGSYNSPLHF. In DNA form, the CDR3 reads TGTGCCAGCAGTGCGGGATCCTATAATTCACCCCTCCACTTT. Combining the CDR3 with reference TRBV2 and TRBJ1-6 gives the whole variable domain EPEVTQTPSHQVTQMGQEVILRCVPISNHLYFYWYRQILGQKVEFLVSFYNNEISEKSEIFDDQFSVERPDGSNFTLKIRSTKLEDSAMYFCASSAGSYNSPLHFGNGTRLTVT.